This T cell receptor beta chain appears in the sequencing data of a study of blood T cell repertoires in COVID-19. The CDR3 runs to 13 residues. Trimming at V came to 6 bases and at J to 7 bases, leaving 7 bases not matched to a gene. Per germline, CDR1 MNHEY and CDR2 SVGAGI. Sequencing used immunoSEQ multiplex PCR; TCRdb keeps in-frame clones, though not all of them. The sample consists of around 95,000 clones, around four fifths of them appearing once. The chain is built from TRBV6-5 and TRBJ1-2; 8 bases are shared with TRBD1. Sequencing used peripheral blood. This sequence originates from an older man with active or convalescent COVID-19. The DNA of the CDR3 is TGTGCCAGCAGCAACCCAGGGGGCCGTGGCTACACCTTC. It translates to CASSNPGGRGYTF.